This TCR beta chain was documented in a study of cytomegalovirus exposure and HLA in healthy donors. On the study more broadly: There were 88 million or so unique TCRs (from HLA-typed donors) in an early data release. Study-wide results and limits: Later work associated over 15,000 TCR beta sequences with HLA alleles at 0.05 false discovery rate. Later on, an analysis showed TCR association rates differing by HLA locus, with DRB1 the most and HLA-C the fewest. TCR beta V segments were, for the most part, productive about 87% or about 30% of the time in an earlier analysis.

In the PCR, 60 Vbeta and 13 Jbeta primers were used. This table comes from immunoSEQ multiplex PCR, and its TCRdb copy is limited to in-frame clones, with some not included. This table has 150,000 to 200,000 clones, about 80% appearing once. This CDR3 has 15 residues. The germline CDR1 and CDR2 sequences are MNHEY and SMNVEV (reference sequence). With 0 bases clipped from V and 7 bases from J, the junction kept 5 bases outside the gene matches. This clone was observed a handful of times. Its antigen is unidentified. V usage is TRBV27 and J usage is TRBJ2-2, with 7 bases that match TRBD1. This sequence was found in a female donor in good health and CMV-seronegative. Sequencing was done on a sample of PBMCs. The CDR3 loop reads CASSLSRGQGGELFF. The CDR3 bases are TGTGCCAGCAGTTTATCAAGGGGGCAGGGCGGGGAGCTGTTTTTT.